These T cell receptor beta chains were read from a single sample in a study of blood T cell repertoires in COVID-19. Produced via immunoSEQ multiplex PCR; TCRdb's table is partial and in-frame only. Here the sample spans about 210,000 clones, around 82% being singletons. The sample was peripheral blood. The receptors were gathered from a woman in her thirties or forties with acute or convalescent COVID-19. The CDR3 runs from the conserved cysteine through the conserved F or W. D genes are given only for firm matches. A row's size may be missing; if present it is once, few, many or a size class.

CDR3nt: TGTGCCAGCAGCCCCGTGACTAGTTCCTACGAGCAGTACTTC
CDR3aa: CASSPVTSSYEQYF
v_gene: TRBV5-6
d_gene: .
abundance: .
j_gene: TRBJ2-7

CDR3nt: TGTGCCACCAACACAGGGGGCAGTATGAAGACCCAGTACTTC
CDR3aa: CATNTGGSMKTQYF
v_gene: TRBV15
d_gene: TRBD1
abundance: few
j_gene: TRBJ2-5

CDR3nt: TGCAGCGCCGGGGACAGGGGGTCCTCCTACAATGAGCAGTTCTTC
CDR3aa: CSAGDRGSSYNEQFF
v_gene: TRBV29-1
d_gene: TRBD1
abundance: .
j_gene: TRBJ2-1

CDR3nt: TGTGCCAGTAGTATCTCCGGGGAGTCCTACGAGCAGTACTTC
CDR3aa: CASSISGESYEQYF
v_gene: TRBV19
d_gene: .
abundance: .
j_gene: TRBJ2-7

CDR3nt: TGCGCCAGCAGCTCGGGACAGTTTGTCAATGAGCAGTTCTTC
CDR3aa: CASSSGQFVNEQFF
v_gene: TRBV5-1
d_gene: TRBD1
abundance: .
j_gene: TRBJ2-1

CDR3nt: TGTGCCAGCAGCTTAGCATTAAGGAGGGTCTCAGATACGCAGTATTTT
CDR3aa: CASSLALRRVSDTQYF
v_gene: TRBV7-9
d_gene: .
abundance: .
j_gene: TRBJ2-3

CDR3nt: TGTGCCAGCAGCTTGGCGACGGTGGGGGGAGCAGATACGCAGTATTTT
CDR3aa: CASSLATVGGADTQYF
v_gene: TRBV7-2
d_gene: .
abundance: .
j_gene: TRBJ2-3

CDR3nt: TGTGCCAGCAGCCAAGATCTCCGGGGGGCAGGAAGAACTGGAAACACCATATATTTT
CDR3aa: CASSQDLRGAGRTGNTIYF
v_gene: TRBV4-2
d_gene: .
abundance: few
j_gene: TRBJ1-3

CDR3nt: TGTGCCAGCAGTCGGGACACCTCTAACTATGGCTACACCTTC
CDR3aa: CASSRDTSNYGYTF
v_gene: TRBV6-6
d_gene: .
abundance: .
j_gene: TRBJ1-2

CDR3nt: TGTGCCAGCAGGATGACAGGGCGGGGCTACACCTTC
CDR3aa: CASRMTGRGYTF
v_gene: TRBV2
d_gene: TRBD1
abundance: .
j_gene: TRBJ1-2

CDR3nt: TGCAGTGCCCCAAGCCACTATGGCTACACCTTC
CDR3aa: CSAPSHYGYTF
v_gene: TRBV20-1
d_gene: .
abundance: .
j_gene: TRBJ1-2

CDR3nt: TGTGCCAGCAGCCAAGATCTTTACTACTCCTACGAGCAGTACTTC
CDR3aa: CASSQDLYYSYEQYF
v_gene: TRBV3-1/TRBV3-2
d_gene: .
abundance: once
j_gene: TRBJ2-7

CDR3nt: TGTGCCAGCAGTTTATCGGGACAGGCCTACGAGCAGTACTTC
CDR3aa: CASSLSGQAYEQYF
v_gene: TRBV27
d_gene: TRBD1
abundance: .
j_gene: TRBJ2-7

CDR3nt: TGTGCCTGGAGTGCTCGGGGACAGGGCTACGAGCAGTACTTC
CDR3aa: CAWSARGQGYEQYF
v_gene: TRBV30
d_gene: TRBD1
abundance: .
j_gene: TRBJ2-7

CDR3nt: TGCGCCAGCAGCCAAGGGGTAGCGAGCAATGAGCAGTTCTTC
CDR3aa: CASSQGVASNEQFF
v_gene: TRBV4-3
d_gene: .
abundance: .
j_gene: TRBJ2-1

CDR3nt: TGTGCCAGCAGTTACTCGACAGGGATCCCCTACGAGCAGTACTTC
CDR3aa: CASSYSTGIPYEQYF
v_gene: TRBV6-2/TRBV6-3
d_gene: TRBD1
abundance: .
j_gene: TRBJ2-7

CDR3nt: TGTGCCAGCAGTTTGGGGCAGGAGTACGAGCAGTACTTC
CDR3aa: CASSLGQEYEQYF
v_gene: TRBV27
d_gene: .
abundance: .
j_gene: TRBJ2-7

CDR3nt: TGTGCCAGCAGTTTTACAGCGGGAGGGTCCTACGAGCAGTACTTC
CDR3aa: CASSFTAGGSYEQYF
v_gene: TRBV27
d_gene: TRBD2
abundance: .
j_gene: TRBJ2-7

CDR3nt: TGTGCCAGCAGCCCCAGTTCGGGGGGCGGGGCCGGGGAGCTGTTTTTT
CDR3aa: CASSPSSGGGAGELFF
v_gene: TRBV3-1/TRBV3-2
d_gene: .
abundance: .
j_gene: TRBJ2-2

CDR3nt: TGTGCCACCTCACTAGCGGGGGGGCCCGGTGAGCAGTTCTTC
CDR3aa: CATSLAGGPGEQFF
v_gene: TRBV24-1
d_gene: TRBD2
abundance: .
j_gene: TRBJ2-1

CDR3nt: TGTGCCAGCAGCTTAGCCCAGGGGCATGGAAACACCATATATTTT
CDR3aa: CASSLAQGHGNTIYF
v_gene: TRBV7-8
d_gene: .
abundance: many
j_gene: TRBJ1-3

CDR3nt: TGTGCCAGCAGCTCAAACAGGAAAGAGACCCAGTACTTC
CDR3aa: CASSSNRKETQYF
v_gene: TRBV7-7
d_gene: .
abundance: .
j_gene: TRBJ2-5

CDR3nt: TGTGCCAGCAGGACCTCCCGGACTAGGCCCAATGAGCAGTTCTTC
CDR3aa: CASRTSRTRPNEQFF
v_gene: TRBV27
d_gene: TRBD2
abundance: .
j_gene: TRBJ2-1

CDR3nt: TGCAGCGTTGACGGACTCTGGGACACAGATACGCAGTATTTT
CDR3aa: CSVDGLWDTDTQYF
v_gene: TRBV29-1
d_gene: .
abundance: once
j_gene: TRBJ2-3

CDR3nt: TGTGCCAGCAGCCCCGTGAGCGGGAGCTCCTACGAGCAGTACTTC
CDR3aa: CASSPVSGSSYEQYF
v_gene: TRBV5-4
d_gene: TRBD2
abundance: .
j_gene: TRBJ2-7

CDR3nt: TGTGCCAGCAGAGGTCAGGGGCGCGTGAACACTGAAGCTTTCTTT
CDR3aa: CASRGQGRVNTEAFF
v_gene: TRBV6-5
d_gene: .
abundance: .
j_gene: TRBJ1-1

CDR3nt: TGTGCCAGCAGCTTAGGGACTAGCGGGGGCAATGAGCAGTTCTTC
CDR3aa: CASSLGTSGGNEQFF
v_gene: TRBV7-9
d_gene: TRBD2
abundance: .
j_gene: TRBJ2-1

CDR3nt: TGTGCCAGCAGCAAAGGACTAGCGGGAGGGGCGCGTATGAAGACCCAGTACTTC
CDR3aa: CASSKGLAGGARMKTQYF
v_gene: TRBV7-8
d_gene: TRBD2
abundance: .
j_gene: TRBJ2-5

CDR3nt: TGCGCCAGCAGCCAAGGGGTAGGCGGGACAGGGATGAACTACGAGCAGTACTTC
CDR3aa: CASSQGVGGTGMNYEQYF
v_gene: TRBV4-3
d_gene: TRBD1
abundance: .
j_gene: TRBJ2-7

CDR3nt: TGTGCCAGCAGTCCCGGCGGGGGAAACGAGCAGTACTTC
CDR3aa: CASSPGGGNEQYF
v_gene: TRBV6-5
d_gene: TRBD2
abundance: few
j_gene: TRBJ2-7

CDR3nt: TGCGCCAGCAGCTTGGCCCTCCAGTTAGGACAGGGCTTTGCCCAGTACTTC
CDR3aa: CASSLALQLGQGFAQYF
v_gene: TRBV5-1
d_gene: TRBD1
abundance: .
j_gene: TRBJ2-5

CDR3nt: TGTGCCAGCAGCTCACAGCGGGGGGGGCAGTATTTT
CDR3aa: CASSSQRGGQYF
v_gene: TRBV11-2
d_gene: TRBD2
abundance: once
j_gene: TRBJ2-3

CDR3nt: TGTGCCAGCAGCCCCTCTCCCGGGACAGCCCTTTCACCCCTCCACTTT
CDR3aa: CASSPSPGTALSPLHF
v_gene: TRBV4-2
d_gene: TRBD1
abundance: .
j_gene: TRBJ1-6

CDR3nt: TGTGCCAGCAGTGACAGGGGCATCGTGACTGAAGCTTTCTTT
CDR3aa: CASSDRGIVTEAFF
v_gene: TRBV2
d_gene: .
abundance: .
j_gene: TRBJ1-1

CDR3nt: TGTGCCAGCAGGGGCGGCGGAGGGTACACTGAAGCTTTCTTT
CDR3aa: CASRGGGGYTEAFF
v_gene: TRBV6-5
d_gene: .
abundance: once
j_gene: TRBJ1-1

CDR3nt: TGTGCCAGCAGTTTATACGCCAGATCCACTGAAGCTTTCTTT
CDR3aa: CASSLYARSTEAFF
v_gene: TRBV27
d_gene: .
abundance: .
j_gene: TRBJ1-1

CDR3nt: TGTGCCAGCAGTTTATTCCAGTCCTATGGCTACACCTTC
CDR3aa: CASSLFQSYGYTF
v_gene: TRBV28
d_gene: .
abundance: .
j_gene: TRBJ1-2

CDR3nt: TGCGCCAGCAGCATATTACAGGGGGCTTACGAGCAGTACTTC
CDR3aa: CASSILQGAYEQYF
v_gene: TRBV5-1
d_gene: TRBD1
abundance: .
j_gene: TRBJ2-7

CDR3nt: TGTGCCAGCAGTTCTCGCAGTCTTAATGAAAAACTGTTTTTT
CDR3aa: CASSSRSLNEKLFF
v_gene: TRBV27
d_gene: .
abundance: .
j_gene: TRBJ1-4

CDR3nt: TGTGCCAGTAGTGGCGGGGGGCTCGGGGGTACGCAGTATTTT
CDR3aa: CASSGGGLGGTQYF
v_gene: TRBV19
d_gene: TRBD2
abundance: .
j_gene: TRBJ2-3

CDR3nt: TGTGCCAGCAGCTTGCGGGACACGAACGGCTACACCTTC
CDR3aa: CASSLRDTNGYTF
v_gene: TRBV5-6
d_gene: .
abundance: .
j_gene: TRBJ1-2

CDR3nt: TGTGCCAGCAGCTCCTCCGCGGGGAGCTACGAGCAGTACTTC
CDR3aa: CASSSSAGSYEQYF
v_gene: TRBV7-2
d_gene: .
abundance: once
j_gene: TRBJ2-7

CDR3nt: TGTGCCATCAGTGAGTTTGTGGGGGGAGCCTATGGCTACACCTTC
CDR3aa: CAISEFVGGAYGYTF
v_gene: TRBV10-3
d_gene: .
abundance: .
j_gene: TRBJ1-2

CDR3nt: TGTGCCATCAGTGAGCTCCCGACTCTCGAGCAGTACTTC
CDR3aa: CAISELPTLEQYF
v_gene: TRBV10-3
d_gene: .
abundance: .
j_gene: TRBJ2-7